The present entry profiles one T cell receptor beta chain with its context. Germline V gives CDR1 LNHDA, CDR2 SQIVND (reference sequence). Trimming pared 3 bases from V and 1 base from J, leaving 9 bases between. The CDR3 extends over 14 amino acids. Assay: immunoSEQ multiplex PCR; the TCRdb copy retains only in-frame clones and omits some. The repertoire includes around 130,000 clones, 88% of them detected once, and 7.5% to 8% sits in the top ten. The data belong to a study of T cell responses to AZD1222 COVID-19 vaccine. This TCR came from an adult in good health. The V gene is TRBV19, the J gene TRBJ1-1; D is ambiguous. Sequenced material: peripheral blood, taken on day 0 of AZD1222 vaccination. CDR3 DNA sequence: TGTGCCAGTAGTATGGAAAGGTCGAACACTGAAGCTTTCTTT. Its translation: CASSMERSNTEAFF.